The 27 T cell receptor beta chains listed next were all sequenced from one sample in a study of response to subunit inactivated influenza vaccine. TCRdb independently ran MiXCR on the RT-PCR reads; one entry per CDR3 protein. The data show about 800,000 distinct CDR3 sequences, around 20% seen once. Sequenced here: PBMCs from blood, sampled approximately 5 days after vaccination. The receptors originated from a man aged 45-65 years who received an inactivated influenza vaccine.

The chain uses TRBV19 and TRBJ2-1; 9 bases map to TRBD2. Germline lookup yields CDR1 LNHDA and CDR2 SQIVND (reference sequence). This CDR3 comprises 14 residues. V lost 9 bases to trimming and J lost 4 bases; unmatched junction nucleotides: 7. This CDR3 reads CASHRTSEYNEQFF. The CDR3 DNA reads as TGTGCCAGCCATCGGACTAGCGAGTACAATGAGCAGTTCTTC.

CDR3 nucleotides: TGTGCCAGCAGCCAAGGCCACAGGGGTACTAATGAAAAACTGTTTTTT. Protein sequence: CASSQGHRGTNEKLFF. The chain joins TRBV4-2 to TRBJ1-4; TRBD1 matches 7 bases. Germline V gene sequence: CDR1 LGHNA, CDR2 YNFKEQ. V dropped 1 base and J dropped 2; count of bases not matched to a gene: 4. This CDR3 is built from 16 residues.

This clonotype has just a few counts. The CDR3 is CASTSLGRDTDTQYF. The CDR3 nucleotides are TGTGCCAGCACTTCATTGGGACGGGACACAGATACGCAGTATTTT. This chain connects TRBV9 to TRBJ2-3; D may match TRBD1 or TRBD2 (5 bases each). CDR1 is SGDLS and CDR2 is YYNGEE in the germline V gene. CDR3 length equals 15 residues. Trimming left V 6 bases short and J 2 bases short, with 16 bases between.

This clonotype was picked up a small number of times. The CDR3 DNA sequence: TGTGCCAGCAGTCAGAAACAGGGGGTAAACAATCAGCCCCAGCATTTT. Residues: CASSQKQGVNNQPQHF. The chain joins TRBV28 to TRBJ1-5, with 8 bases matching TRBD1. Losses at the gene ends were 5 bases for V and 3 bases for J; bases not matched to a gene: 9. The CDR3 sequence is 16 residues long. Germline V CDR1 and CDR2: MDHEN, SYDVKM.

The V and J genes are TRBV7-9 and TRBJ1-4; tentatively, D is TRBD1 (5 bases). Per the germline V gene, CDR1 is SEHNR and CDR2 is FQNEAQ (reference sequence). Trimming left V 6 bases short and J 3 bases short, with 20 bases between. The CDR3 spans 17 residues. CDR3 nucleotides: TGTGCCAGCAGGAGACCTCCTGCTGGGGGGTCTAATGAAAAACTGTTTTTT. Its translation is CASRRPPAGGSNEKLFF.

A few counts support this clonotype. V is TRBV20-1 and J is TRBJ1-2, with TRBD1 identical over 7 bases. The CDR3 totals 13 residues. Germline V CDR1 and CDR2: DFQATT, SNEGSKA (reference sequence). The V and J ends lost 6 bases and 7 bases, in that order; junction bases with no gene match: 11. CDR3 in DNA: TGCAGTGCCACTTACCTCAGGGGGGGTGGCTACACCTTC. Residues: CSATYLRGGGYTF.

CDR3 nucleotide sequence: TGTGCCAGCAGCGCGACAGCAAGAGAGACCCAGTACTTC. Translating it yields CASSATARETQYF. This chain connects TRBV11-3 to TRBJ2-5, with D maybe TRBD1 (5 bases). With 5 bases removed from V and 4 bases from J, the gap between germline ends came to 11 bases. Per the germline V gene, CDR1 is SGHNT and CDR2 is YENEEA. The CDR3 is 13 residues long.

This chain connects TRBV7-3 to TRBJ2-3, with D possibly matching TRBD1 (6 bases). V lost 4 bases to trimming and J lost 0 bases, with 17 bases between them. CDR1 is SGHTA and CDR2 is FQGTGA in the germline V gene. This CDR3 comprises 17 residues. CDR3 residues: CASSSSTGAKSTDTQYF. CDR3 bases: TGTGCCAGCAGCTCCTCGACAGGAGCCAAGAGCACAGATACGCAGTATTTT. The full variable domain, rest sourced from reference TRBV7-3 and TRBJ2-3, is GAGVSQTPSNKVTEKGKYVELRCDPISGHTALYWYRQSLGQGPEFLIYFQGTGAADDSGLPNDRFFAVRPEGSVSTLKIQRTERGDSAVYLCASSSSTGAKSTDTQYFGPGTRLTVL.

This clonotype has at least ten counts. CDR3 in amino acids: CASSLVGGADTQYF. CDR3 DNA sequence: TGTGCCAGCAGTTTAGTAGGGGGCGCAGATACGCAGTATTTT. The V and J genes are TRBV12-3 or TRBV12-4 and TRBJ2-3; 7 bases map to TRBD1. V lost 1 base to trimming and J lost 4 bases; unmatched junction nucleotides: 2. CDR3 length equals 14 residues.

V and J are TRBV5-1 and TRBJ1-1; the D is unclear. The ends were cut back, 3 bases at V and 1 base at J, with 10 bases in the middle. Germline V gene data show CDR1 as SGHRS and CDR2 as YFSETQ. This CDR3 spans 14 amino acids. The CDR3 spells CASSSLDENTEAFF. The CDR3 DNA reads TGCGCCAGCAGCTCCCTAGACGAGAACACTGAAGCTTTCTTT.

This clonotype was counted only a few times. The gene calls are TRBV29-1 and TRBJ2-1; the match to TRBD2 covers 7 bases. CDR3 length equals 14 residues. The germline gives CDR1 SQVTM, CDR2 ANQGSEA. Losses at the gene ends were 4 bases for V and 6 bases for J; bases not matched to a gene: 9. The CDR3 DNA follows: TGCAGCGTTGGTCTCGGGACTATGAGCAATGAGCAGTTCTTC. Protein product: CSVGLGTMSNEQFF.

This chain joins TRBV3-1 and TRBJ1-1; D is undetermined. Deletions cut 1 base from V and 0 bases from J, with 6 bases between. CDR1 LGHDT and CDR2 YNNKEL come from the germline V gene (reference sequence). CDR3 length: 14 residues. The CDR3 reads CASSQVGMNTEAFF. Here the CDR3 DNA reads TGTGCCAGCAGCCAAGTTGGGATGAACACTGAAGCTTTCTTT.

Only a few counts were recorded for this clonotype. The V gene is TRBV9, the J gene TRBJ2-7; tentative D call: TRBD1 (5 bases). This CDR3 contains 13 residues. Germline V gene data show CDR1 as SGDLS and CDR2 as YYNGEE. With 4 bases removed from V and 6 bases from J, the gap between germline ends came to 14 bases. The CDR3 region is CASSQGPGPEQYF. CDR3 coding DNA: TGTGCCAGCAGCCAAGGACCAGGGCCCGAGCAGTACTTC.

CDR3 DNA sequence: TGTGCCAGCAGTGAGCTCATTATGAACACTGAAGCTTTCTTT. Translation: CASSELIMNTEAFF. J is TRBJ1-1 and V is TRBV2; D is unclear. Trimming removed 3 bases at V and 0 bases at J, with 8 bases between. Germline V gene sequence: CDR1 SNHLY, CDR2 FYNNEI. The CDR3 loop spans 14 amino acids.

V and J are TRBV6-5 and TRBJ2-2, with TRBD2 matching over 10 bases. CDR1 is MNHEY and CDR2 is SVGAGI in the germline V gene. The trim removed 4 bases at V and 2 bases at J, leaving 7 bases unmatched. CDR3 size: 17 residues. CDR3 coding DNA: TGTGCCAGCAGTTCCACCTCTAGCGGGAGAAACACCGGGGAGCTGTTTTTT. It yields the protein CASSSTSSGRNTGELFF.

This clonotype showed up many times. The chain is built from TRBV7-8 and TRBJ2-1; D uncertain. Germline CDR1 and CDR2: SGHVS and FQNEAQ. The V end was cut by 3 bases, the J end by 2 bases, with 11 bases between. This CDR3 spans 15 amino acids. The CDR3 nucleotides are TGTGCCAGCAGCTTCGGAGAACCCCCCTACAATGAGCAGTTCTTC. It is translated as CASSFGEPPYNEQFF.

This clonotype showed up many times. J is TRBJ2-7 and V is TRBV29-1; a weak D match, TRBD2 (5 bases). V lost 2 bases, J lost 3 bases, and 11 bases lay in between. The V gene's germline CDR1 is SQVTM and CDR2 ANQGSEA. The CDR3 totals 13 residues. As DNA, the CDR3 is TGCAGCGTTGAATTAGAGGGCCGCTACGAGCAGTACTTC. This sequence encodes CSVELEGRYEQYF.

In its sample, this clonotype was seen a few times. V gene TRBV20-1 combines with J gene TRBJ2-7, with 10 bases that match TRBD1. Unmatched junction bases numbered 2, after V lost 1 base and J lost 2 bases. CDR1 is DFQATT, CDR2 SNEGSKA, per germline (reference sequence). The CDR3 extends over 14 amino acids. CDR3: CSARGDRGPYEQYF. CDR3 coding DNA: TGCAGTGCTAGAGGGGACAGGGGCCCCTACGAGCAGTACTTC.

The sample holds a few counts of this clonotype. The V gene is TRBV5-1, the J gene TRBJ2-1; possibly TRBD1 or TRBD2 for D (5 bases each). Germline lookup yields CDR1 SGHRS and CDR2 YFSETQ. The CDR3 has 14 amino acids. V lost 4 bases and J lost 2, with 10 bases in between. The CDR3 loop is CASSRRDAYNEQFF. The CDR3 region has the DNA TGCGCCAGCAGCCGACGGGACGCCTACAATGAGCAGTTCTTC.

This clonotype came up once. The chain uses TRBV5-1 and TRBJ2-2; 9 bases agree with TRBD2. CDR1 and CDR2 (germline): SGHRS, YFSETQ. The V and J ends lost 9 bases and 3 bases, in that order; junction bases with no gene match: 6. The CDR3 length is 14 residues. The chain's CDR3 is CATKRGADTGELFF. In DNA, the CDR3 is TGCGCCACTAAGCGGGGGGCCGACACCGGGGAGCTGTTTTTT.

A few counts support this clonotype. The CDR3 DNA reads TGTGCCAGCAGTTTATTTAGCGGGAGGTCCACCGGGGAGCTGTTTTTT. It yields the protein CASSLFSGRSTGELFF. The rearrangement joins TRBV6-2 or TRBV6-3 to TRBJ2-2; 10 bases fit TRBD2. Losses at the gene ends were 4 bases for V and 4 bases for J; bases not matched to a gene: 6. The CDR3 length is 16 residues. CDR1 is MNHEY and CDR2 is SVGEGT in the germline V gene.

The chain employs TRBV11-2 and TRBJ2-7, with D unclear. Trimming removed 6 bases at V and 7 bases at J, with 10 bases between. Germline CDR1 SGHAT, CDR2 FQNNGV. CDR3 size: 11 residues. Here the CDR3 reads CASRITWEQYF. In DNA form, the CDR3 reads TGTGCCAGCAGGATTACGTGGGAGCAGTACTTC.

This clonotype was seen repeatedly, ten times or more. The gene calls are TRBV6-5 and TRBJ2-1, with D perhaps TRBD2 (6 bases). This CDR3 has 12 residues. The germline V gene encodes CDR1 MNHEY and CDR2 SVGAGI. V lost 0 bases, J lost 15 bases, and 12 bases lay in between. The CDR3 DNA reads TGTGCCAGCAGTTACTCGGGGGGTCCCCGGTTCTTC. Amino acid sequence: CASSYSGGPRFF.

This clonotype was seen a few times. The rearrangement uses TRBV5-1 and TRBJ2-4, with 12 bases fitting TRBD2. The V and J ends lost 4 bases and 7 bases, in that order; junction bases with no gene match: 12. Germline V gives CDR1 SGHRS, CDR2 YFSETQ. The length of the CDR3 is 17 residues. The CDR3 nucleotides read TGCGCCAGCAGCGTCGCCCCGCCAACTAGCGGGGGGAACATTCAGTACTTC. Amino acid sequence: CASSVAPPTSGGNIQYF.

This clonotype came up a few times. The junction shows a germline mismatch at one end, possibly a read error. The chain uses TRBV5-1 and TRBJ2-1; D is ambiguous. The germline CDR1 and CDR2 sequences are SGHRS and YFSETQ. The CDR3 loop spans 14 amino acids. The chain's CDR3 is CASSIASTYNEQFF. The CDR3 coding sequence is TGCGCCAGCTCCATAGCTTCAACCTATAATGAGCAGTTCTTC.

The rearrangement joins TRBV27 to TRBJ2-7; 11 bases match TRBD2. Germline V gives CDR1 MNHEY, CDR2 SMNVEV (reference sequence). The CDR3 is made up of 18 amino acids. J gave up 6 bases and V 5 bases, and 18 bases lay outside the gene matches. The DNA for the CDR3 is TGTGCCAGCAGTCCGCAGTCCCGAGAACTAGCGGGAGATGTCGAGCAGTACTTC. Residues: CASSPQSRELAGDVEQYF.

The CDR3 is CASSLSGSSNEQFF. The CDR3 DNA reads as TGTGCCAGCAGTTTATCCGGCTCCTCTAATGAGCAGTTCTTC. The V call is TRBV28, the J call TRBJ2-1; no firm D call. Trimming shortened V by 1 base and J by 7 bases, and 11 bases separated the two germline ends. Germline values: CDR1 MDHEN, CDR2 SYDVKM. CDR3 length: 14 amino acids.